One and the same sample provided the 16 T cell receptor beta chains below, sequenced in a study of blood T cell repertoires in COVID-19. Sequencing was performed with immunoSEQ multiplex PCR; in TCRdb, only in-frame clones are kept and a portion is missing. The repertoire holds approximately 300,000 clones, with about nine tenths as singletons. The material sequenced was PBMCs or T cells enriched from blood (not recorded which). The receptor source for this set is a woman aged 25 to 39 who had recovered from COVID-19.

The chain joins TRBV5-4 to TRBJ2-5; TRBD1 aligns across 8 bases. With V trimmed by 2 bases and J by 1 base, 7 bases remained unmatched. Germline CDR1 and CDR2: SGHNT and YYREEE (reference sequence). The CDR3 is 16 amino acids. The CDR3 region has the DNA TGTGCCAGCAGCTTACCGGGACAGGTAATCCAAGAGACCCAGTACTTC. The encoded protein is CASSLPGQVIQETQYF. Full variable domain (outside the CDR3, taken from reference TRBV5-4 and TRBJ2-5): ETGVTQSPTHLIKTRGQQVTLRCSSQSGHNTVSWYQQALGQGPQFIFQYYREEENGRGNFPPRFSGLQFPNYSSELNVNALELDDSALYLCASSLPGQVIQETQYFGPGTRLLVL.

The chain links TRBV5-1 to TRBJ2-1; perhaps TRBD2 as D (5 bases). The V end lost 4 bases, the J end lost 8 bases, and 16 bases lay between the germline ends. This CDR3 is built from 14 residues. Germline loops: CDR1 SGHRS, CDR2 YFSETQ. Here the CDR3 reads CASSGFPGEYEQFF. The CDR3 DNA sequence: TGCGCCAGCAGCGGGTTCCCTGGGGAGTATGAGCAGTTCTTC.

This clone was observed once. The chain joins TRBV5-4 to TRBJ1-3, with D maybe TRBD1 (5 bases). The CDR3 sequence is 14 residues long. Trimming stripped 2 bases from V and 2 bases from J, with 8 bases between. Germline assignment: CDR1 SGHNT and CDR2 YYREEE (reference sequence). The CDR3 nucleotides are TGTGCCAGCAGCTTCACAGGCGCTGGAAACACCATATATTTT. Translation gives CASSFTGAGNTIYF.

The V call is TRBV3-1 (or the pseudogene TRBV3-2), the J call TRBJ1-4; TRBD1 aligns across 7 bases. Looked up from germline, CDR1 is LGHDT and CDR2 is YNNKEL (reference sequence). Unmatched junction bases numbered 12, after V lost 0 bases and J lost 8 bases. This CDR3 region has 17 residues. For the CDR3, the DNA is TGTGCCAGCAGCCAAGATCGGTACAGGGGCGGATGGGAAAAACTGTTTTTT. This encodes CASSQDRYRGGWEKLFF.

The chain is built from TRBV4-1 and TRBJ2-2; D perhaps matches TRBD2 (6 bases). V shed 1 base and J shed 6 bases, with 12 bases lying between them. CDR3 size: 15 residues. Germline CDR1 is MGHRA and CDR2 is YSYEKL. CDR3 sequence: CASSQGQTSPGELFF. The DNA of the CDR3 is TGCGCCAGCAGCCAAGGCCAGACTAGTCCCGGGGAGCTGTTTTTT.

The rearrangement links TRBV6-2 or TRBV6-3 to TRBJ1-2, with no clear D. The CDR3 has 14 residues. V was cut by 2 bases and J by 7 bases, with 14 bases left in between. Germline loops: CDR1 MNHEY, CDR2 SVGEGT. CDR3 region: CASSYGSRFPGYTF. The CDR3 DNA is TGTGCCAGCAGTTACGGGTCGCGGTTCCCTGGCTACACCTTC.

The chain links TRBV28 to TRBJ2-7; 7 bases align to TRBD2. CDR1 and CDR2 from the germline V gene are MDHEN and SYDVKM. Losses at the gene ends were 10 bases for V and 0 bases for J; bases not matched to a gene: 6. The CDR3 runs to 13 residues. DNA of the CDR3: TGTGCCATCCTGACGGGGGGCTCCTACGAGCAGTACTTC. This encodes CAILTGGSYEQYF.

CDR3 sequence (DNA): TGCGCCAGCAGCCTGATACCTCCGGGACAAAACAATGAGCAGTTCTTC. This gives the protein CASSLIPPGQNNEQFF. The rearrangement uses TRBV5-1 and TRBJ2-1, with a tentative D call TRBD1 (6 bases). Trimming took 4 bases from V and 5 from J, leaving 19 bases between them. From germline, CDR1 is SGHRS and CDR2 YFSETQ. The CDR3 totals 16 residues.

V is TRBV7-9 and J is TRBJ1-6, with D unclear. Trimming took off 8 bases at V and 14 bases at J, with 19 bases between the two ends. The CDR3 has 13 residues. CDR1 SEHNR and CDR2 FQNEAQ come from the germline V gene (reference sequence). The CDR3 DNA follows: TGTGCCAGCTCTTGGTTGTCTGGGGAGGCCCTCCACTTT. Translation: CASSWLSGEALHF.

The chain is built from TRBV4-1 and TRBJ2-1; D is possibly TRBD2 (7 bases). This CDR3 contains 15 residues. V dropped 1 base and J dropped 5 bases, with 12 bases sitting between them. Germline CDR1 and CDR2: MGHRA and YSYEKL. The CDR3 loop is CASSQGWEGDNEQFF. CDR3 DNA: TGCGCCAGCAGCCAAGGGTGGGAGGGGGACAATGAGCAGTTCTTC.

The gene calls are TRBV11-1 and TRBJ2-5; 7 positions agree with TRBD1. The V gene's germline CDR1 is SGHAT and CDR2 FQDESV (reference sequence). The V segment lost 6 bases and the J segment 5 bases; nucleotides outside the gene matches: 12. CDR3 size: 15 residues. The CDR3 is CASRVGQDPRETQYF. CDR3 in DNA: TGTGCCAGCAGGGTCGGACAGGACCCGAGGGAGACCCAGTACTTC.

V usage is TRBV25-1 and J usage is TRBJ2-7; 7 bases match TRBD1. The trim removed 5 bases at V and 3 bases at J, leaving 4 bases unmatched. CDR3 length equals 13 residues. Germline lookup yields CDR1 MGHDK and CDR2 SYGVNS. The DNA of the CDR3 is TGTGCCAGCAGTCCGGGACAGATCTACGAGCAGTACTTC. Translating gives CASSPGQIYEQYF.

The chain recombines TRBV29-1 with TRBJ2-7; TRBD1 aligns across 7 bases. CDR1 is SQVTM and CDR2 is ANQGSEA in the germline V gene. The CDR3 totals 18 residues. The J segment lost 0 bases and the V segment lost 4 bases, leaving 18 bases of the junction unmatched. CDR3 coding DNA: TGCAGCGTTGCGGAAACTCAAATACGGACAGGTGCCTCCTACGAGCAGTACTTC. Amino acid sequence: CSVAETQIRTGASYEQYF.

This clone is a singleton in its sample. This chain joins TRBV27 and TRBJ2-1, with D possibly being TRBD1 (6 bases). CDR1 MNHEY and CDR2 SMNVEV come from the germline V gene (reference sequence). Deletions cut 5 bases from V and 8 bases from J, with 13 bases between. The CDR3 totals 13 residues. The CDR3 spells CASSAKGVYEQFF. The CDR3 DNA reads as TGTGCCAGCAGTGCCAAGGGGGTCTATGAGCAGTTCTTC.

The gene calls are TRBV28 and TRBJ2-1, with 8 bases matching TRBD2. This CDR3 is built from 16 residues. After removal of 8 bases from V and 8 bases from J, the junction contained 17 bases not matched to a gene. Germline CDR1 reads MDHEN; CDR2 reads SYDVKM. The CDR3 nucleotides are TGTGCCAGCGCACGGCGGGCTAGCGGGTCTATCGATGAGCAGTTCTTC. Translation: CASARRASGSIDEQFF.

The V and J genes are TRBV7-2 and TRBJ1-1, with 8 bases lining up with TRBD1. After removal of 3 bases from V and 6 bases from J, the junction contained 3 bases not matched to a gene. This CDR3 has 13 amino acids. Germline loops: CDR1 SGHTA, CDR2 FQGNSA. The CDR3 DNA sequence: TGTGCCAGCAGCTTCAGGGGGCTGGCTGAAGCTTTCTTT. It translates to CASSFRGLAEAFF.